These 26 T cell receptor beta chains were sequenced from one sample in a study of Ad26.COV2.S vaccination and SARS-CoV-2 variants. Treatment denoted: 15 to 20 received Ad26.COV2.S at low or high dose, single or two shots; roughly 5 received placebo; per-sample allocation not given. The samples were gathered on day 63 after the first injection of vaccine or placebo. Using immunoSEQ multiplex PCR, the repertoire was profiled, and TCRdb retains in-frame clones only, with some absent. The top ten hold under 3% of the sample, which has under 250,000 clones, roughly 87% seen once. The sequenced sample was peripheral blood, obtained in a trial of Ad26.COV2.S vaccine versus placebo. These TCRs come from a person between 18 and 59 years old who received the Ad26.COV2.S COVID-19 vaccine or a placebo.

This chain uses TRBV29-1 with TRBJ1-1; the D gene is possibly TRBD1 (6 bases). V gave up 5 bases and J gave up 1 base, with 17 bases separating them. Germline CDR1 and CDR2: SQVTM and ANQGSEA. CDR3 length: 15 amino acids. CDR3 coding DNA: TGCAGCGTTACCCGCCCGGGACAAACGAACACTGAAGCTTTCTTT. Protein sequence: CSVTRPGQTNTEAFF.

The chain uses TRBV27 and TRBJ2-4; 7 bases line up with TRBD1. CDR3 size: 14 residues. Germline CDR1 and CDR2: MNHEY and SMNVEV (reference sequence). The ends lost 6 bases at V and 1 base at J; junction bases unmatched: 3. CDR3 sequence: CASSATGAKNIQYF. The CDR3 nucleotides are TGTGCCAGCAGCGCGACAGGGGCCAAAAACATTCAGTACTTC.

This sequence joins TRBV29-1 and TRBJ2-7, with 8 bases identical to TRBD1. The germline V gene encodes CDR1 SQVTM and CDR2 ANQGSEA. The CDR3 sequence is 15 residues long. The ends lost 2 bases at V and 2 bases at J; junction bases unmatched: 8. CDR3 in amino acids: CSVEYGQGAAYEQYF. Here the CDR3 DNA reads TGCAGCGTTGAATACGGCCAGGGGGCCGCCTACGAGCAGTACTTC.

V and J are TRBV6-5 and TRBJ1-4, with 11 bases matching TRBD1. Germline CDR1 is MNHEY and CDR2 is SVGAGI. The CDR3 is made up of 14 amino acids. V gave up 5 bases and J gave up 7 bases; unmatched junction bases: 3. DNA for the CDR3: TGTGCCAGCAGTCGGACAGGGGGCTTTGAAAAACTGTTTTTT. Translated: CASSRTGGFEKLFF.

J is TRBJ2-1 and V is TRBV11-3, with TRBD2 matching over 7 bases. After removal of 3 bases from V and 7 bases from J, the junction contained 9 bases not matched to a gene. Germline assignment: CDR1 SGHNT and CDR2 YENEEA. The CDR3 runs to 15 residues. In DNA, the CDR3 is TGTGCCAGCAGCTTTGGCCTAGCGGAATTAAATGAGCAGTTCTTC. Translating gives CASSFGLAELNEQFF. The complete variable domain, with remaining parts taken from reference TRBV11-3 and TRBJ2-1, reads EAGVVQSPRYKIIEKKQPVAFWCNPISGHNTLYWYLQNLGQGPELLIRYENEEAVDDSQLPKDRFSAERLKGVDSTLKIQPAELGDSAVYLCASSFGLAELNEQFFGPGTRLTVL.

The CDR3 sequence: CASSLGTSGKNEQFF. The CDR3 DNA reads TGTGCCAGCAGCTTAGGGACTAGCGGGAAGAATGAGCAGTTCTTC. The chain employs TRBV11-3 and TRBJ2-1; 12 bases fit TRBD2. The length of the CDR3 is 15 residues. Unmatched junction bases numbered 2, after V lost 1 base and J lost 7 bases. CDR1 and CDR2 (germline): SGHNT, YENEEA.

This clone came up a few times. The V and J genes are TRBV6-1 and TRBJ2-1, with a weak D call TRBD2 (5 bases). V was shortened by 2 bases and J by 9 bases, with 11 bases between the two germline ends. The CDR3 is 13 residues long. CDR1 MNHNS and CDR2 SASEGT come from the germline V gene. The CDR3 region is CASSELRSGEQFF. The CDR3 region has the DNA TGTGCCAGCAGTGAATTAAGGAGCGGTGAGCAGTTCTTC.

The chain combines TRBV3-1 (or the pseudogene TRBV3-2) with TRBJ1-2; 11 nucleotides align to TRBD1. CDR1 and CDR2 (germline): LGHDT, YNNKEL (reference sequence). Germline trimming cut 3 bases from V and 5 bases from J; bases unmatched to any gene: 2. The length of the CDR3 is 14 residues. The CDR3 DNA reads TGTGCCAGCAGCCAGGACAGGGGGCGGTATGGCTACACCTTC. Translation: CASSQDRGRYGYTF.

The V and J genes are TRBV12-5 and TRBJ2-1, with a weak D call TRBD1 (5 bases). The V end was cut by 10 bases, the J end by 0 bases, with 13 bases between. This CDR3 region has 14 residues. Germline loops: CDR1 LGHNT, CDR2 FRNRAP. DNA of the CDR3: TGTGCTACCAGTCAGGGTTTCTCCTACAATGAGCAGTTCTTC. Protein product: CATSQGFSYNEQFF.

The rearrangement joins TRBV9 to TRBJ2-2; D unresolved. The germline V and J ends were trimmed by 4 bases and 4 bases, with 11 bases remaining between them. Germline CDR1 and CDR2: SGDLS and YYNGEE. This CDR3 has 14 residues. DNA for the CDR3: TGTGCCAGCAGCCCAGTTAGAGGCACCGGGGAGCTGTTTTTT. Its translation: CASSPVRGTGELFF.

This clone was recorded once. The chain couples TRBV20-1 to TRBJ2-5; the match to TRBD2 covers 11 bases. This CDR3 contains 16 residues. The J segment lost 5 bases and the V segment lost 3 bases, leaving 11 bases of the junction unmatched. Germline-derived CDR1 and CDR2 are DFQATT and SNEGSKA (reference sequence). CDR3 sequence reads: CSASRGRLAGRETQYF. CDR3 DNA sequence: TGCAGTGCTAGTCGGGGCCGACTAGCGGGGCGGGAGACCCAGTACTTC.

The chain has TRBV5-4 and TRBJ2-2; a weak D match, TRBD2 (7 bases). Trimming stripped 4 bases from V and 3 bases from J, with 13 bases between. This CDR3 has 15 amino acids. Germline lookup yields CDR1 SGHNT and CDR2 YYREEE (reference sequence). In DNA form, the CDR3 reads TGTGCCAGCAGCCGGGGGGACACTTACACCGGGGAGCTGTTTTTT. This gives the protein CASSRGDTYTGELFF. The variable domain in full, with the rest retrieved from reference TRBV5-4 and TRBJ2-2, is ETGVTQSPTHLIKTRGQQVTLRCSSQSGHNTVSWYQQALGQGPQFIFQYYREEENGRGNFPPRFSGLQFPNYSSELNVNALELDDSALYLCASSRGDTYTGELFFGEGSRLTVL.

J is TRBJ2-5 and V is TRBV3-1 (or the pseudogene TRBV3-2); TRBD2 aligns across 11 bases. The germline V gene encodes CDR1 LGHDT and CDR2 YNNKEL (reference sequence). V was clipped by 11 bases and J by 5 bases; unmatched bases: 7. This CDR3 has 13 amino acids. The CDR3 protein is CACRLAGRETQYF. CDR3 in DNA: TGTGCCTGTAGACTAGCGGGACGGGAGACCCAGTACTTC.

This sequence joins TRBV5-6 and TRBJ1-4, with 9 bases identical to TRBD1. This CDR3 has 14 amino acids. From germline, CDR1 is SGHDT and CDR2 YYEEEE. The junction had 4 bases not matched to a gene; V was cut back by 2 bases and J by 8 bases. The CDR3 spells CASSLAGTGEKLFF. In DNA form, the CDR3 reads TGTGCCAGCAGCTTAGCCGGGACAGGGGAAAAACTGTTTTTT.

The V call is TRBV7-2, the J call TRBJ2-5; 7 bases match TRBD1. Germline-derived CDR1 and CDR2 are SGHTA and FQGNSA. The CDR3 spans 14 residues. Trimming removed 4 bases from V and 5 bases from J; junction bases left unmatched: 7. CDR3 bases: TGTGCCAGCAGCTCGAACAGGGGCGGGGAGACCCAGTACTTC. This sequence encodes CASSSNRGGETQYF.

This clone appeared once. The same CDR3 arises from other DNA sequences in this sample as well. The chain couples TRBV4-2 to TRBJ1-2; D gene uncertain. The germline gives CDR1 LGHNA, CDR2 YNFKEQ. Deletions cut 0 bases from V and 8 bases from J, with 4 bases between. The CDR3 has 11 residues. The CDR3 bases are TGTGCCAGCAGCCAAGAAGGAGGCTACACCTTC. Translation: CASSQEGGYTF.

The chain uses TRBV30 and TRBJ1-1; D is unresolved. Germline loops: CDR1 GTSNPN, CDR2 SVGIG (reference sequence). Between the trimmed V and J ends, which lost 3 bases and 2 bases, there was a span of 10 bases. CDR3 size: 13 residues. CDR3 loop: CAWRTRPNTEAFF. The CDR3, as DNA: TGTGCCTGGAGAACTCGGCCCAACACTGAAGCTTTCTTT. Variable domain in full (rest from reference TRBV30 and TRBJ1-1): SQTIHQWPATLVQPVGSPLSLECTVEGTSNPNLYWYRQAAGRGLQLLFYSVGIGQISSEVPQNLSASRPQDRQFILSSKKLLLSDSGFYLCAWRTRPNTEAFFGQGTRLTVV.

J is TRBJ1-5 and V is TRBV27; no reliable D call. Germline CDR1 is MNHEY and CDR2 is SMNVEV (reference sequence). V lost 6 bases, J lost 8 bases, and 17 bases lay in between. The CDR3 totals 14 residues. This CDR3 is CASSPTDRGKPQHF. The CDR3 DNA reads as TGTGCCAGCAGCCCTACTGACCGGGGAAAGCCCCAGCATTTT.

The chain carries TRBV5-1 and TRBJ1-6; the D gene is possibly TRBD1 (5 bases). This CDR3 region has 15 residues. Trimming left V 0 bases short and J 7 bases short, with 11 bases between. Germline-derived CDR1 and CDR2 are SGHRS and YFSETQ. The CDR3 bases are TGCGCCAGCAGCTTGGGGGGCGCGGGGAATTCACCCCTCCACTTT. Protein product: CASSLGGAGNSPLHF.

This clone was detected only once. This chain connects TRBV20-1 to TRBJ1-5; TRBD1 matches 7 bases. V lost 3 bases and J lost 2; bases outside the gene matches: 4. Germline CDR1 DFQATT, CDR2 SNEGSKA (reference sequence). CDR3 length equals 14 residues. The CDR3 loop reads CSASYRGGNQPQHF. The CDR3 DNA reads as TGCAGTGCTAGTTACAGGGGTGGCAATCAGCCCCAGCATTTT.

The chain recombines TRBV3-1 (or the pseudogene TRBV3-2) with TRBJ2-7; D is possibly TRBD2 (5 bases). Trimming took 2 bases from V and 2 from J, leaving 13 bases between them. The length of the CDR3 is 15 residues. Per germline, CDR1 LGHDT and CDR2 YNNKEL (reference sequence). The CDR3 loop is CASSQCLRAAYEQYV. In nucleotides, the CDR3 is TGTGCCAGCAGCCAATGCCTGCGGGCAGCCTACGAGCAGTACGTC.

In its sample, this clone was seen a few times. This chain joins TRBV21-1 and TRBJ1-5. TRBV21-1 is termed a pseudogene. This CDR3 is 18 amino acids long. The CDR3 nucleotides read TGTGCCAGCAGCATAGGTAGACCGAGGATGTATAGCAATCAGCCCCAGCATTTT. As protein: CASSIGRPRMYSNQPQHF.

The CDR3 sequence is CAWDRGAGNTIYF. The CDR3 DNA is TGTGCCTGGGACAGGGGAGCTGGAAACACCATATATTTT. The chain recombines TRBV30 with TRBJ1-3; 8 positions match TRBD1. Germline V gene data show CDR1 as GTSNPN and CDR2 as SVGIG (reference sequence). V shed 5 bases, J shed 2 bases, and the junction held 2 bases outside the gene matches. This CDR3 contains 13 residues.

V is TRBV9 and J is TRBJ2-3; 12 bases line up with TRBD2. The length of the CDR3 is 16 residues. With 4 bases clipped from V and 2 bases from J, the junction kept 5 bases outside the gene matches. Germline values: CDR1 SGDLS, CDR2 YYNGEE. CDR3 bases: TGTGCCAGCAGCTCATGGACTAGCGGGGCCACAGATACGCAGTATTTT. Protein sequence: CASSSWTSGATDTQYF.

The chain couples TRBV19 to TRBJ1-5, with D maybe TRBD1 (5 bases). This CDR3 region has 12 residues. V was cut by 7 bases and J by 9 bases, with 13 bases left in between. Germline CDR1 and CDR2: LNHDA and SQIVND (reference sequence). The CDR3: CASNRAGGPQHF. The CDR3 DNA reads TGTGCCAGTAACCGGGCCGGGGGGCCCCAGCATTTT.

The V call is TRBV6-5, the J call TRBJ2-1; 8 positions agree with TRBD2. The CDR3 covers 13 residues. Trimming took 6 bases from V and 7 from J; bases not matched to a gene: 5. CDR1 is MNHEY and CDR2 is SVGAGI in the germline V gene. CDR3 loop: CASRGGTRNEQFF. Here the CDR3 DNA reads TGTGCCAGCAGGGGCGGGACTAGGAATGAGCAGTTCTTC.